These T cell receptor beta chains were read from a single sample in a study of blood T cells in healthy people across ages. MiXCR, applied by TCRdb to the 5' RACE reads, yields one record per CDR3 protein. The table records 1,300,000 or so distinct CDR3 sequences, around 55% of them present only once. Sequencing was performed on blood. The origin of the receptors is a man aged 18 to 30 in good health. CDR3s include the opening cysteine and the closing phenylalanine or tryptophan. D genes are given only for firm matches. Rows give clone size only sometimes, using once, few, many, or a class for an expanded clone.

clone size: .; D gene: .; V gene: TRBV7-9; J gene: TRBJ2-7; CDR3 DNA: TGTGCCAGCAGCTTAGTCGGACAGAGGGGTTTATTGAGTCCATACGAGCAGTACTTC; CDR3 protein: CASSLVGQRGLLSPYEQYF
clone size: .; D gene: TRBD2; V gene: TRBV10-3; J gene: TRBJ2-7; CDR3 DNA: TGTGCCATCAGTGAGTCGAGATTGGTGCGAGCGGGACTTATTGGCGAGCAGTACTTC; CDR3 protein: CAISESRLVRAGLIGEQYF
clone size: .; D gene: .; V gene: TRBV5-6; J gene: TRBJ1-1; CDR3 DNA: TGTGCCAGCAGCGGCGCAATTATGAACACTGAAGCTTTCTTT; CDR3 protein: CASSGAIMNTEAFF
clone size: .; D gene: .; V gene: TRBV7-8; J gene: TRBJ2-1; CDR3 DNA: TGTGCCAGCAGCTTAGGAGGGCTTCTAGCGTCTTCCTACAATGAGCAGTTCTTC; CDR3 protein: CASSLGGLLASSYNEQFF
clone size: .; D gene: TRBD2; V gene: TRBV6-5; J gene: TRBJ2-7; CDR3 DNA: TGTGCCAGCAGTTCCGGGAGGGCTAACGAGCAGTACTTC; CDR3 protein: CASSSGRANEQYF
clone size: .; D gene: TRBD1; V gene: TRBV5-4; J gene: TRBJ2-7; CDR3 DNA: TGTGCCAGCAGCGCGGGACAGGACCATTACGAGCAGTACTTC; CDR3 protein: CASSAGQDHYEQYF
clone size: .; D gene: .; V gene: TRBV28; J gene: TRBJ1-1; CDR3 DNA: TGTGCCAGCAGTTTACCAAGATCGACGGAGCTTAACACTGAAGCTTTCTTT; CDR3 protein: CASSLPRSTELNTEAFF
clone size: .; D gene: TRBD1; V gene: TRBV7-9; J gene: TRBJ1-2; CDR3 DNA: TGTGCCAGCAGCTTCACCGAGGACAGGGGGACCGCGGGCTACACCTTC; CDR3 protein: CASSFTEDRGTAGYTF
clone size: once; D gene: .; V gene: TRBV5-5; J gene: TRBJ2-2; CDR3 DNA: TGTGCCGGCAGCTTCTCGGTGGGGGGCGCGAACACCGGGGAGCTGTTTTTT; CDR3 protein: CAGSFSVGGANTGELFF
clone size: few; D gene: .; V gene: TRBV4-1; J gene: TRBJ2-5; CDR3 DNA: TGCGCCAGCAGCCTCCTGGGCAAGGTCGTCCAAGAGACCCAGTACTTC; CDR3 protein: CASSLLGKVVQETQYF
clone size: few; D gene: .; V gene: TRBV6-1; J gene: TRBJ2-3; CDR3 DNA: TGTGCCAGCGTGAACGGATTCACAGATACGCAGTATTTT; CDR3 protein: CASVNGFTDTQYF
clone size: .; D gene: .; V gene: TRBV2; J gene: TRBJ2-1; CDR3 DNA: TGTGCCAGCAGTGGTATGGGTGAGCAGTTCTTC; CDR3 protein: CASSGMGEQFF
clone size: .; D gene: .; V gene: TRBV5-4; J gene: TRBJ2-5; CDR3 DNA: TGTGCCAGCAGCTTGGAAGGGCCAGGGCCGTACTTC; CDR3 protein: CASSLEGPGPYF
clone size: few; D gene: .; V gene: TRBV4-1; J gene: TRBJ2-7; CDR3 DNA: TGCGCCAGCAGCCCCTGGAGGGGCCCCTACGAGCAGTACTTC; CDR3 protein: CASSPWRGPYEQYF
clone size: .; D gene: .; V gene: TRBV18; J gene: TRBJ2-7; CDR3 DNA: TGTGCCAGCTCACCTGAGGGGCAATACGAGCAGTACTTC; CDR3 protein: CASSPEGQYEQYF
clone size: few; D gene: .; V gene: TRBV25-1; J gene: TRBJ2-7; CDR3 DNA: TGTGCCAGCAGTGAATTGTTTCCGGGGGACGAGGGCCACGAGCAGTACTTC; CDR3 protein: CASSELFPGDEGHEQYF
clone size: .; D gene: .; V gene: TRBV6-5; J gene: TRBJ2-4; CDR3 DNA: TGTGCCAGCAGTTACTCGGGGGAAGAGTGGGGAGCCAAAAACATTCAGTACTTC; CDR3 protein: CASSYSGEEWGAKNIQYF
clone size: .; D gene: .; V gene: TRBV4-1; J gene: TRBJ1-1; CDR3 DNA: TGCGCCAGCAGTAAGGGGGAGGGAAGAACTGAAGCTTTCTTT; CDR3 protein: CASSKGEGRTEAFF
clone size: .; D gene: .; V gene: TRBV28; J gene: TRBJ1-4; CDR3 DNA: TGTGCCAGCTCGGAGGGGGGCCCCAATGAAAAACTGTTTTTT; CDR3 protein: CASSEGGPNEKLFF
clone size: few; D gene: TRBD1; V gene: TRBV12-3/TRBV12-4; J gene: TRBJ2-5; CDR3 DNA: TGTGCCAGCAGTGGGGACAGTAAAGAGACCCAGTACTTC; CDR3 protein: CASSGDSKETQYF
clone size: .; D gene: TRBD1; V gene: TRBV10-2; J gene: TRBJ1-5; CDR3 DNA: TGCGCCACCATGGACCATCGGACAGGGGGACTTTTAGCCCAGCATTTT; CDR3 protein: CATMDHRTGGLLAQHF
clone size: .; D gene: .; V gene: TRBV18; J gene: TRBJ2-5; CDR3 DNA: TGTGCCAGCTCACGGCGAACAAGAAGTCAAGAGACCCAGTACTTC; CDR3 protein: CASSRRTRSQETQYF
clone size: .; D gene: .; V gene: TRBV11-2; J gene: TRBJ2-7; CDR3 DNA: TGTGCCAGCAGCTTAACTCCTGGTTCACCTACCTACGAGCAGTACTTC; CDR3 protein: CASSLTPGSPTYEQYF
clone size: few; D gene: .; V gene: TRBV12-3/TRBV12-4; J gene: TRBJ1-2; CDR3 DNA: TGTGCCAGCAACGGTGGCTATGGCTACACCTTC; CDR3 protein: CASNGGYGYTF
clone size: .; D gene: TRBD1; V gene: TRBV20-1; J gene: TRBJ2-7; CDR3 DNA: TGCAGTGCTCGTTGGGACAGGAGGAGCTCCTACGAGCAGTACTTC; CDR3 protein: CSARWDRRSSYEQYF
clone size: .; D gene: TRBD1; V gene: TRBV29-1; J gene: TRBJ2-7; CDR3 DNA: TGCAGCGTTGGGGGGACAGGGGATGGCGAGCAGTACTTC; CDR3 protein: CSVGGTGDGEQYF
clone size: .; D gene: .; V gene: TRBV5-1; J gene: TRBJ2-7; CDR3 DNA: TGCGCCAGCAGCGTAACCGGGGTAAATTACGAGCAGTACTTC; CDR3 protein: CASSVTGVNYEQYF
clone size: .; D gene: .; V gene: TRBV4-1; J gene: TRBJ2-7; CDR3 DNA: TGCGCCAGCAGCCAAGAACGGTCTCAGGCCTACGAGCAGTACTTC; CDR3 protein: CASSQERSQAYEQYF
clone size: few; D gene: .; V gene: TRBV29-1; J gene: TRBJ2-2; CDR3 DNA: TGCAGCGGCGAGTGGGGTCCCGGGGAGCTGTTTTTT; CDR3 protein: CSGEWGPGELFF
clone size: .; D gene: TRBD2; V gene: TRBV9; J gene: TRBJ2-2; CDR3 DNA: TGTGCCAGCAGCGTAGAGGCACTAGCGGGGAACACCGGGGAGCTGTTTTTT; CDR3 protein: CASSVEALAGNTGELFF
clone size: .; D gene: .; V gene: TRBV6-7; J gene: TRBJ2-7; CDR3 DNA: TGTGCCAGCAGTTACTCGACCCCGGATTCCGACGAGCAGTACTTC; CDR3 protein: CASSYSTPDSDEQYF
clone size: .; D gene: .; V gene: TRBV20-1; J gene: TRBJ2-1; CDR3 DNA: TGCAGTGCTAGAGTAAGGAACCACAATGAGCAGTTCTTC; CDR3 protein: CSARVRNHNEQFF
clone size: .; D gene: .; V gene: TRBV18; J gene: TRBJ2-5; CDR3 DNA: TGTGCCAGCTCAGCCAGACCCGCGGCTGTGCGGGAGACCCAGTACTTC; CDR3 protein: CASSARPAAVRETQYF
clone size: .; D gene: TRBD2; V gene: TRBV28; J gene: TRBJ2-5; CDR3 DNA: TGTGCCAGCACGACCGGGAGGGGAAACGAGCAAGAGACCCAGTACTTC; CDR3 protein: CASTTGRGNEQETQYF
clone size: .; D gene: .; V gene: TRBV7-9; J gene: TRBJ1-2; CDR3 DNA: TGTGCCAGCAGCTTAACGAGGAATCGGCAGACCAACTATGGCTACACCTTC; CDR3 protein: CASSLTRNRQTNYGYTF
clone size: .; D gene: TRBD1; V gene: TRBV6-6; J gene: TRBJ1-5; CDR3 DNA: TGTGCCAGCAGTTTGAGTAACAGGGGGTATAGCAATCAGCCCCAGCATTTT; CDR3 protein: CASSLSNRGYSNQPQHF
clone size: .; D gene: .; V gene: TRBV18; J gene: TRBJ1-6; CDR3 DNA: TGTGCCGGCTCACCAAGGGCCCGGAATAATTCACCCCTCCACTTT; CDR3 protein: CAGSPRARNNSPLHF
clone size: .; D gene: .; V gene: TRBV5-1; J gene: TRBJ1-6; CDR3 DNA: TGCGCCAGCAGCTTGGTGAGACAGGTCTATTCACCCCTCCACTTT; CDR3 protein: CASSLVRQVYSPLHF
clone size: .; D gene: TRBD1; V gene: TRBV29-1; J gene: TRBJ2-1; CDR3 DNA: TGCAGCGTTGAACTTCGACAGGGTTGGGACAATGAGCAGTTCTTC; CDR3 protein: CSVELRQGWDNEQFF
clone size: once; D gene: TRBD2; V gene: TRBV20-1; J gene: TRBJ2-7; CDR3 DNA: TGCAGTGCTAGATTAGCGGGAGGGCCGGGTGAGCAGTACTTC; CDR3 protein: CSARLAGGPGEQYF
clone size: .; D gene: .; V gene: TRBV24-1; J gene: TRBJ1-2; CDR3 DNA: TGTGCCACCAGTGCTCCAAACGGGATCTACACCTTC; CDR3 protein: CATSAPNGIYTF
clone size: .; D gene: .; V gene: TRBV6-5; J gene: TRBJ2-1; CDR3 DNA: TGTGCCAGCAGTACGTACAACTACAATGAGCAGTTCTTT; CDR3 protein: CASSTYNYNEQFF
clone size: .; D gene: TRBD1; V gene: TRBV11-2; J gene: TRBJ2-7; CDR3 DNA: TGTGCCAGCAGCGGCCTTGAGACAGGGACCTACGAGCAGTACTTC; CDR3 protein: CASSGLETGTYEQYF
clone size: .; D gene: .; V gene: TRBV6-5; J gene: TRBJ2-3; CDR3 DNA: TGTGCCAGCACAATTGGGAATACGCAGTATTTT; CDR3 protein: CASTIGNTQYF
clone size: .; D gene: TRBD1; V gene: TRBV9; J gene: TRBJ1-2; CDR3 DNA: TGTGCCAGCAGCGCGGGAGGGGGCGGGGACTATGGCTACACCTTC; CDR3 protein: CASSAGGGGDYGYTF
clone size: .; D gene: TRBD1; V gene: TRBV4-1; J gene: TRBJ2-3; CDR3 DNA: TGCGCCAGCAGTTTCAGGACAGGGACAGATACGCAGTATTTT; CDR3 protein: CASSFRTGTDTQYF
clone size: .; D gene: TRBD2; V gene: TRBV27; J gene: TRBJ2-3; CDR3 DNA: TGTGCCAGCAGGTCACTAGCGGGGGCCACCACAGATACGCAGTATTTT; CDR3 protein: CASRSLAGATTDTQYF
clone size: .; D gene: TRBD1; V gene: TRBV5-5; J gene: TRBJ1-2; CDR3 DNA: TGTGCCAGCAGCTTAGACAGGGATGCCTATGGCTACACCTTC; CDR3 protein: CASSLDRDAYGYTF
clone size: .; D gene: .; V gene: TRBV2; J gene: TRBJ2-3; CDR3 DNA: TGTGCCAGCTATGGGCTAACAGATACGCAGTATTTT; CDR3 protein: CASYGLTDTQYF
clone size: .; D gene: .; V gene: TRBV20-1; J gene: TRBJ2-1; CDR3 DNA: TGCAGTGCTTACTGGACTAACTACAATGAGCAGTTCTTC; CDR3 protein: CSAYWTNYNEQFF
clone size: few; D gene: .; V gene: TRBV2; J gene: TRBJ2-3; CDR3 DNA: TGTGCCAGCAGGCCAAACACAGATACGCAGTATTTT; CDR3 protein: CASRPNTDTQYF
clone size: .; D gene: TRBD1; V gene: TRBV13; J gene: TRBJ1-6; CDR3 DNA: TGTGCCAGCAGACCACAGGGGGTTCCAAATTCACCCCTCCACTTT; CDR3 protein: CASRPQGVPNSPLHF
clone size: .; D gene: .; V gene: TRBV7-2; J gene: TRBJ2-4; CDR3 DNA: TGTGCCTGCAGCACCCAAACAGGGAGAGAGGCCAAAAACATTCAGTACTTC; CDR3 protein: CACSTQTGREAKNIQYF
clone size: few; D gene: .; V gene: TRBV27; J gene: TRBJ2-7; CDR3 DNA: TGTGCCAGCAGTGCCTCTCCCTACGAGCAGTACTTC; CDR3 protein: CASSASPYEQYF
clone size: .; D gene: .; V gene: TRBV4-2; J gene: TRBJ2-5; CDR3 DNA: TGTGCCAGCAGCCAAGGTGTGTTACAGTCGCAAGAGACCCAGTACTTC; CDR3 protein: CASSQGVLQSQETQYF
clone size: .; D gene: TRBD2; V gene: TRBV2; J gene: TRBJ2-1; CDR3 DNA: TGTGCCAGCAGTGAAGCTCGCGGGAGGGGGTACAATGAGCAGTTCTTC; CDR3 protein: CASSEARGRGYNEQFF